This TCR beta chain emerged from a study of metastatic and nonmetastatic thyroid tumors. Study-level information: The authors compared repertoires across blood and tumor or nodule tissue from malignant and benign thyroid patients. Study conclusions and caveats: Benign nodules were reported to have significantly lower TCR beta diversity than malignant thyroid tumors, in blood and tumor.

No patient received treatment before thyroid surgery. The CDR3 covers 15 residues. Trimming took 2 bases from V and 6 from J, leaving 15 bases between them. The germline gives CDR1 SGHDT, CDR2 YYEEEE. This clone was picked up many times. Its antigen is not identified. TCRdb reanalyzed the PCR reads via MiXCR. The sample has 35,000 to 40,000 clones, approximately 16% seen once. The clonotype comes from a female donor with papillary thyroid cancer or a benign thyroid nodule (not recorded which). Some clones in this sample may be carry-over from other donors' samples. This chain connects TRBV5-6 to TRBJ2-1, with D unclear. The specimen sequenced was tumor tissue. CDR3 DNA: TGTGCCAGCAGCTTTTCTAGTGCCTCCGCCAATGAGCAGTTCTTC. Translating gives CASSFSSASANEQFF.